This is a list of T cell receptor beta chains from one sample in a study of shared T cell receptors in the human thymus. Here immunoSEQ multiplex PCR was the method, and the copy in TCRdb shows in-frame clones only, minus some. The sample records more than 300,000 clones, more than 85% being singletons. Sequencing was performed on thymocytes. The receptor source for this set is a human donor. Each CDR3 is given with its conserved first and last residue. D genes are given only for firm matches.

J,D,V,CDR3
TRBJ2-1,TRBD2,TRBV19,CASSISEGGGRSSNEQFF
TRBJ2-1,-,TRBV4-3,CASSQGLMGSYNEQFF
TRBJ2-1,-,TRBV6-1,CASSEGTGVGNEQFF
TRBJ2-7,-,TRBV21-1,CASSIGEITYEQYF
TRBJ2-5,TRBD2,TRBV5-1,CASSPFGGGETQYF
TRBJ1-1,-,TRBV30,CAWGRGKTDTEAFF
TRBJ2-1,TRBD2,TRBV27,CASSSPPAGEQFF
TRBJ1-2,-,TRBV5-6,CASSTRGLGYGYTF
TRBJ2-4,TRBD1,TRBV27,CASSYRQGIAKNIQYF
TRBJ2-7,-,TRBV6-1,CASSNTGKSSYEQYF
TRBJ2-7,TRBD2,TRBV19,CASSSRGREDYEQYF
TRBJ2-1,-,TRBV4-3,CASSQASTGSIYNEQFF
TRBJ2-1,-,TRBV16,CASSKDRGSSYNEQFF
TRBJ1-1,-,TRBV5-1,CASSLRGGHHTEAFF
TRBJ2-7,-,TRBV18,CASSLAKGKTYEQYF
TRBJ2-7,TRBD2,TRBV29-1,CSARTSKEQYF
TRBJ1-5,-,TRBV4-2,CASSLGGQPQHF
TRBJ2-1,-,TRBV27,CASSSYHLAYNEQFF
TRBJ1-2,TRBD1,TRBV10-1,CASSLGTAYGYTF
TRBJ2-5,TRBD2,TRBV9,CASSPSRGLAGGETQYF
TRBJ1-2,-,TRBV14,CASSLEWGGYTF
TRBJ1-2,TRBD1,TRBV5-1,CASSPDGQGPYTF
TRBJ2-7,-,TRBV30,CAWSSTGEESYEQYF
TRBJ2-7,-,TRBV7-4,CASSLVPQGPYEQYF
TRBJ2-2,TRBD2,TRBV2,CASSEALRTSGKYTGELFF
TRBJ1-2,-,TRBV14,CASSQDFRTFTF
TRBJ2-1,-,TRBV7-2,CASSSLSYSYNEQFF
TRBJ1-1,-,TRBV4-1,CASSQEGQLTEAFF
TRBJ1-2,-,TRBV28,CGTVSNYGYTF
TRBJ1-2,-,TRBV30,CAWSVRPGANYGYTF
TRBJ2-3,-,TRBV12-2,CASRRLAVPDTQYF
TRBJ2-7,-,TRBV21-1,CASSTDRGDYEQYF
TRBJ1-1,TRBD1,TRBV7-3,CASSPTGRQGNTEAFF
TRBJ2-6,-,TRBV5-6,CASSFGPGTRSGANVLTF
TRBJ2-2,TRBD1,TRBV10-3,CASMFGQGAPNRTGELFF
TRBJ2-7,-,TRBV2,CASRNQGNEQYF
TRBJ2-7,TRBD1,TRBV18,CASSPPGQGASGYEQYF
TRBJ2-3,-,TRBV18,CASSPEGVTTDTQYF
TRBJ1-1,TRBD1,TRBV7-3,CASSLLDRGPNTEAFF
TRBJ2-3,-,TRBV28,CASSSGTRSTDTQYF
TRBJ2-1,-,TRBV4-3,CASSLGKRGDYNEQFF
TRBJ2-1,-,TRBV6-1,CASSENGRNRVGSYNEQFF
TRBJ2-1,-,TRBV27,CASSLSSSPQTGYYNEQFF
TRBJ1-3,-,TRBV5-1,CASSPGTNLEGNTIYF
TRBJ2-1,TRBD2,TRBV9,CASSVVDSGSEASDEQFF
TRBJ2-5,TRBD2,TRBV12-5,CASALPSGSWEETQYF
TRBJ2-7,TRBD2,TRBV2,CASSEGLAGGTIGYEQYF
TRBJ2-2,-,TRBV6-6,CASTNRKKDTGELFF
TRBJ2-7,TRBD2,TRBV5-1,CASSLAGLAGGEQYF
TRBJ1-1,-,TRBV28,CASSLRFYPEAFF